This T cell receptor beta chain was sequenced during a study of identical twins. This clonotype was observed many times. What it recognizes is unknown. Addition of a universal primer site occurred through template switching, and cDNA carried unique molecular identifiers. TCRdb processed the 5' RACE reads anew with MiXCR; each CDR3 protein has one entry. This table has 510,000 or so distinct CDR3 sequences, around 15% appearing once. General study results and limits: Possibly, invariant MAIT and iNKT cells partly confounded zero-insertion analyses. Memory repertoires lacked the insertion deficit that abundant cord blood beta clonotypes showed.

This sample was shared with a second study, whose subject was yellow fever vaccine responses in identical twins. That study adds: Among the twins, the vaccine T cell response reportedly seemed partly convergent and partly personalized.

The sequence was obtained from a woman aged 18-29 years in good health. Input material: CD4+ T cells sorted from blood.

This chain's CDR3 is CASRLAGGTKQFF. The CDR3 DNA reads TGTGCCAGCAGACTAGCGGGGGGGACAAAGCAGTTCTTC. The chain recombines TRBV12-3 or TRBV12-4 with TRBJ2-1; 13 bases fit TRBD2. The V gene end was trimmed by 6 bases and the J gene end by 11 bases; junction bases not matched to a gene: 4. This CDR3 contains 13 residues.